This T cell receptor (beta chain) was found in a study of OX40 agonist ivuxolimab in advanced cancers. Study summary: In this cohort, patients received ivuxolimab, an agonistic anti-OX40 (CD134) antibody. Hepatocellular carcinoma, melanoma, renal cell or head and neck cancer occurred in dose-escalation patients.

General observations from the study: Specificity for antigen went undetermined in the expanded peripheral T cells.

Peripheral blood came from all dose cohorts at three timepoints. Assay: immunoSEQ multiplex PCR; the TCRdb copy retains only in-frame clones and omits some. This table holds about 69,000 clones, over 60% found once. This clone was recorded only once. What it recognizes is unknown. Germline CDR1 MDHEN, CDR2 SYDVKM. The CDR3 is made up of 16 amino acids. Trimming at V came to 6 bases and at J to 2 bases, leaving 8 bases not matched to a gene. This material consisted of CD4+ or CD8+ T cells sorted from blood, taken in a trial of the OX40 agonist ivuxolimab. This TCR derives from an adult with an advanced solid tumor such as melanoma, head and neck, liver or kidney cancer. The rearrangement uses TRBV28 and TRBJ2-2; 8 bases align to TRBD1. The CDR3 DNA reads as TGTGCCAGCAGCCGTCGGACAGGGACCAACACCGGGGAGCTGTTTTTT. This encodes CASSRRTGTNTGELFF.